The 5 T cell receptor beta chains below come from one sample, sequenced in a study of human T cells and chemical hapten exposure. Time point here: patch test 1, 2 weeks after DPC sensitization. Sample treatment: therapeutic diphenylcyclopropenone sensitization with weekly scalp DPC. Each CDR3 protein is one row after TCRdb ran MiXCR on the RACE reads. The repertoire holds around 100,000 distinct CDR3 sequences, with approximately 10% as singletons. Here the sequenced sample was whole blood, taken in connection with sensitization to the hapten diphenylcyclopropenone (DPC). The receptor source for this set is a woman aged 40 to 50 with alopecia areata. Some clones in this sample may be carry-over from other donors' samples.

This clonotype was observed at least ten times. The genes are TRBV6-1 and TRBJ1-2, with 8 bases matching TRBD1. J lost 4 bases, V lost 7 bases, and 11 bases had no gene match. The germline CDR1 and CDR2 sequences are MNHNS and SASEGT. The CDR3 contains 15 residues. CDR3 DNA sequence: TGTGCCAGCACCGGAGCCGGGACAGGTGGCTATGGCTACACCTTC. Translating it yields CASTGAGTGGYGYTF.

The chain recombines TRBV20-1 with TRBJ1-2, with D possibly TRBD1 on 5 matching bases. This CDR3 is 14 amino acids long. CDR1 DFQATT and CDR2 SNEGSKA come from the germline V gene (reference sequence). Trimming shortened V by 1 base and J by 4 bases, and 13 bases separated the two germline ends. The CDR3 DNA reads as TGCAGTGCTAGAGGGCAGGGAGTCACCTATGGCTACACCTTC. Translation gives CSARGQGVTYGYTF.

In this sample, this clonotype turned up a few times. The rearrangement links TRBV9 to TRBJ1-1; no clear D gene. This CDR3 is 15 amino acids long. With 0 bases removed from V and 1 base from J, the gap between germline ends came to 10 bases. CDR1 SGDLS and CDR2 YYNGEE come from the germline V gene. CDR3 residues: CASSVDGLGNTEAFF. CDR3 nucleotide sequence: TGTGCCAGCAGCGTAGATGGACTAGGGAACACTGAAGCTTTCTTT.

This sequence joins TRBV29-1 and TRBJ2-3; D possibly corresponds to TRBD2 (6 bases). This CDR3 has 16 amino acids. The germline V gene has CDR1 SQVTM and CDR2 ANQGSEA. V was shortened by 3 bases and J by 1 base, with 17 bases between the two germline ends. CDR3 amino acids: CSVEVDRRGRTDTQYF. The CDR3 nucleotides are TGCAGCGTTGAGGTGGATCGGCGGGGACGCACAGATACGCAGTATTTT.

This clonotype has at least ten counts. Here the CDR3 DNA reads TGTGCCAGCTCACCACGGGAGGGTCACCCCTACGAGCAGTACTTC. Its translation is CASSPREGHPYEQYF. This chain uses TRBV18 with TRBJ2-7; 7 bases map to TRBD2. Germline V gene lookup returns CDR1 KGHSH and CDR2 LQKENI. This CDR3 region has 15 residues. J gave up 2 bases and V 1 base, and 5 bases lay outside the gene matches.